This record concerns one T cell receptor (beta chain) sequence. The antigen remains unidentified. The data were taken from a study of T cells after yellow fever vaccination. Study-wide results and limits: The booster saw the reappearance of most primary-vaccination clones (roughly 96% CD4, 88% CD8). A minor fraction of clonotypes spanned both CD4 and CD8 compartments.

The TCR cDNA carried a universal primer site and UMIs from 5'RACE template switching. MiXCR, run by TCRdb on the 5' RACE reads, gives a single entry per CDR3 protein. The sample records approximately 600,000 distinct CDR3 sequences, 10% to 15% being singletons. The CDR3 covers 14 residues. Germline assignment: CDR1 SGHRS and CDR2 YFSETQ. The ends lost 1 base at V and 3 bases at J; junction bases unmatched: 2. The chain has TRBV5-1 and TRBJ1-1; TRBD1 aligns across 8 bases. Material: PBMCs, obtained on the day of the yellow fever booster vaccination. The sequence came from a man aged 25 to 45 who received the YFV17D yellow fever vaccine. CDR3 protein: CASSLTGGHTEAFF. The CDR3 DNA reads as TGCGCCAGCAGCTTGACAGGGGGGCACACTGAAGCTTTCTTT.